The rows below give T cell receptor beta chains drawn from one sample of a study of T cell responses to AZD1222 COVID-19 vaccine. Using immunoSEQ multiplex PCR, the repertoire was profiled, and TCRdb retains in-frame clones only, with some absent. Among over 130,000 clones listed, more than 75% were seen once. Sequenced here: peripheral blood, sampled 28 days after the second AZD1222 dose. The receptors shown here come from an adult who received the AZD1222 COVID-19 vaccine. Each CDR3 is given with its conserved first and last residue. D genes are given only for firm matches. Clone sizes are given selectively: once, few, many, or a class where the clone is expanded.

TRBV27	TRBJ1-2	NA	15	TRBD1	CASSSRTGPNYGYTF	TGTGCCAGCAGTTCGAGGACAGGGCCAAACTATGGCTACACCTTC
TRBV7-2	TRBJ1-5	NA	13	NA	CASSPRTNQPQHF	TGTGCCAGCAGCCCCCGGACCAATCAGCCCCAGCATTTT
TRBV29-1	TRBJ1-2	once	10	NA	CSVKGGGYTF	TGCAGCGTGAAGGGGGGTGGCTACACCTTC
TRBV7-9	TRBJ2-7	once	16	TRBD2	CASSQSSGGHIYEQYF	TGTGCCAGCAGTCAAAGCAGCGGGGGACACATCTACGAGCAGTACTTC
TRBV7-9	TRBJ2-5	few	11	NA	CASSLGGTQYF	TGTGCCAGCAGCTTAGGAGGGACCCAGTACTTC
TRBV28	TRBJ1-2	NA	16	TRBD1	CASSFPQGTGSGGYTF	TGTGCCAGCAGTTTCCCCCAGGGGACAGGGAGTGGTGGCTACACCTTC
TRBV10-1	TRBJ2-2	NA	18	NA	CASSEYPRGVPNTGELFF	TGCGCCAGCAGTGAGTATCCGAGGGGAGTTCCAAACACCGGGGAGCTGTTTTTT
TRBV3-1/TRBV3-2	TRBJ1-1	NA	18	TRBD1	CASSQAGQGFHLGTEAFF	TGTGCCAGCAGCCAAGCGGGACAGGGGTTTCATCTGGGCACTGAAGCTTTCTTT
TRBV7-2	TRBJ1-1	NA	13	TRBD1	CASSFDRDTEAFF	TGTGCCAGCAGCTTCGACAGGGACACTGAAGCTTTCTTT
TRBV18	TRBJ2-7	few	13	NA	CASSPRAGDEQYF	TGTGCCAGCTCACCACGGGCAGGGGATGAGCAGTACTTC
TRBV6-6	TRBJ2-2	NA	14	TRBD2	CASTGGENTGELFF	TGTGCCAGCACCGGGGGGGAGAACACCGGGGAGCTGTTTTTT
TRBV7-8	TRBJ1-2	NA	13	NA	CASSSQGNYGYTF	TGTGCCAGCAGCTCTCAGGGGAACTATGGCTACACCTTC
TRBV28	TRBJ2-2	NA	14	NA	CASIGGQVTGELFF	TGTGCCAGCATTGGGGGGCAAGTCACCGGGGAGCTGTTTTTT
TRBV30	TRBJ2-7	NA	11	NA	CAWTSSYEQYF	TGTGCCTGGACCAGCTCCTACGAGCAGTACTTC
TRBV7-8	TRBJ1-2	NA	14	NA	CASSPIAFNYGYTF	TGTGCCAGCAGCCCGATAGCCTTTAACTATGGCTACACCTTC
TRBV12-3/TRBV12-4	TRBJ2-1	NA	12	TRBD2	CASTGGGGEQFF	TGTGCCAGCACTGGTGGGGGGGGAGAGCAGTTCTTC
TRBV7-2	TRBJ1-1	NA	14	NA	CASSFQGTNTEAFF	TGTGCCAGCAGCTTTCAGGGGACGAACACTGAAGCTTTCTTT
TRBV7-9	TRBJ2-5	NA	15	TRBD1	CASSLGTGGQQTQYF	TGTGCCAGCAGCTTGGGGACAGGGGGCCAGCAGACCCAGTACTTC
TRBV6-1	TRBJ2-1	NA	15	NA	CASSDRGTGYNEQFF	TGTGCCAGCAGTGATAGGGGTACGGGCTACAATGAGCAGTTCTTC
TRBV28	TRBJ1-3	once	14	NA	CASTPGDSGNTIYF	TGTGCCAGCACCCCAGGGGACTCTGGAAACACCATATATTTT
TRBV5-1	TRBJ2-7	NA	14	NA	CASSLDLGAYEQYF	TGCGCCAGCAGCTTGGATCTGGGGGCCTACGAGCAGTACTTC
TRBV29-1	TRBJ2-2	NA	12	NA	CSARHGTGELFF	TGCAGCGCCCGACACGGAACCGGGGAGCTGTTTTTT
TRBV2	TRBJ1-5	NA	15	NA	CASSAQGYSNQPQHF	TGTGCCAGCAGTGCGCAGGGCTATAGCAATCAGCCCCAGCATTTT
TRBV7-9	TRBJ1-2	once	15	TRBD1	CASSLSPGGADGYTF	TGTGCCAGCAGCTTAAGCCCAGGGGGCGCGGATGGCTACACCTTC
TRBV5-1	TRBJ2-2	NA	15	NA	CASSLVGGYTGELFF	TGCGCCAGCAGCTTGGTAGGAGGGTATACCGGGGAGCTGTTTTTT
TRBV7-8	TRBJ1-2	NA	14	NA	CASSLRDKNYGYTF	TGTGCCAGCAGCCTGCGGGACAAAAACTATGGCTACACCTTC
TRBV5-1	TRBJ1-4	NA	15	TRBD1	CASSNTRGLAEKLFF	TGCGCCAGCAGCAATACGAGGGGGCTTGCTGAAAAACTGTTTTTT
TRBV7-2	TRBJ2-1	NA	14	NA	CASSLGGPYNEQFF	TGTGCCAGCAGCTTAGGCGGGCCCTACAATGAGCAGTTCTTC
TRBV5-6	TRBJ2-5	NA	13	NA	CASSFQGRGTQYF	TGTGCCAGCAGCTTTCAGGGGCGGGGGACCCAGTACTTC
TRBV28	TRBJ1-5	NA	15	NA	CASRLKISGGQPQHF	TGTGCCAGCAGGCTAAAAATCTCCGGAGGGCAGCCCCAGCATTTT
TRBV7-9	TRBJ1-2	NA	16	NA	CASSLGGDRGNYGYTF	TGTGCCAGCAGCTTAGGGGGGGACCGCGGAAACTATGGCTACACCTTC
TRBV20-1	TRBJ2-3	NA	12	NA	CSASVGGDTQYF	TGCAGTGCAAGTGTAGGGGGAGATACGCAGTATTTT
TRBV6-2/TRBV6-3	TRBJ2-4	NA	13	NA	CASSTDLENIQYF	TGTGCCAGCAGCACCGACCTCGAGAACATTCAGTACTTC
TRBV4-1	TRBJ1-2	NA	14	NA	CASSQPSGLRGYTF	TGCGCCAGCAGCCAACCATCAGGGCTCCGGGGCTACACCTTC